This T cell receptor (beta chain) was captured by sequencing in a study of T cells in Graves' hyperthyroidism and ophthalmopathy (dated by TCRdb to between 2019 and 2020). Turning to the overall study: Peripheral blood was collected at initial diagnosis, before any treatment. TCR Vbeta CDR3 sequencing of 120 to 150 peripheral blood samples (43 ophthalmopathy, 70 to 85 hyperthyroidism and roughly 17 progressor patients) is reported in the paper. Following sampling, methimazole starting at 30 mg daily was given to hyperthyroidism patients, and high-dose intravenous methylprednisolone was given to ophthalmopathy patients. To identify TCR V-J signatures that set the groups apart, the researchers used a discovery cohort of roughly 100 patients, made up of 40 to 45 with Graves' ophthalmopathy and about 59 with stable Graves' hyperthyroidism. The roughly 99 discovery patients were divided at random into training and test sets in a 7:3 ratio. An independent validation cohort of fewer than 20 hyperthyroidism patients and approximately 16 patients who later progressed to ophthalmopathy tested prospective prediction of ophthalmopathy. In several Graves' hyperthyroidism patients, the study also compared T-cell repertoires from thyroid tissue with T-cell repertoires from blood.

The TCR beta CDR3 regions were amplified from RNA transcripts. For the first round of RT-PCR on the TCR CDR3, the HTBI primer set was used together with the Qiagen OneStep RT-PCR kit. Libraries were constructed in a second round of multiplex PCR, after which size selection and purification were performed. The libraries were sequenced on an Illumina HiSeq2000 using paired-end 100 bp reads. In the authors' own workflow: SOAPnuke was used to process the raw data, with reads discarded if the reads contained adapters or uncalled bases, had a mean Phred below 15, or lacked an exact constant-primer or identifier match. COPE v1.2.5 was used to merge high-quality paired reads, and clonotypes were defined as unique nucleotide sequences. Clonotypes were aligned to IMGT TRBV, TRBD and TRBJ reference segments using MiTCR v1.1. The analysis was restricted to V-J combinations with a frequency above 0.0001, which together covered roughly 99% of the repertoires. The TCS score was defined as the ratio of F50 (clonal expansion) to E x V (chaos), calculated using BLOSUM62-based TCRdist between CDR3 peptides within each V-J. Welch's t-statistics and random forest reduced just over 500 V-J features to 10 to 15, which were used in a naive Bayes classifier (R e1071). The public reads were run again by TCRdb, first through fastp at Q25 and then through MiXCR, and only productive beta chains were kept. Rows with a matching CDR3 protein are joined into one entry that keeps the most common DNA and genes. The V and J calls were determined by TCRdb, not by the authors. The sample records more than 500,000 distinct CDR3 sequences, around 15% of which are singletons. Approximately 15% of the sample rests with the top ten.

Stable Graves' hyperthyroidism was defined as no progression to ophthalmopathy during 18 months of follow-up. The hyperthyroidism patients were between 18 and 65 years old and newly diagnosed, with a disease duration of less than 2 months. Patients with uncontrolled infections, other autoimmune diseases, pregnancy or lactation were excluded. Diagnoses were based on clinical symptoms, serum thyroxine and TRAb, thyroid ultrasound and orbital computed tomography. PBMCs were separated from roughly 10 ml of fresh peripheral blood using Ficoll-Paque density gradient centrifugation. Total RNA was extracted with Trizol reagent, and quality was checked on an Agilent 2100 Bioanalyzer. The CDR3 spans 20 residues, from the cysteine through the phenylalanine. Just CDR3 DNA is preserved here, 60 bases in frame from base 1. V and J are trimmed by 6 bases and 3 bases, and the gene matches miss 22 bases of the junction. Via the germline V gene, CDR1 is MNHEY and CDR2 SVGEGT.

What the authors observed across the whole study: In cross-validation, a model built on a 13 V-J signature told ophthalmopathy apart from stable hyperthyroidism with 87.88% sensitivity and approximately 84% specificity, and in testing the same model reached 80%/75%. Most expanded thyroid clonotypes (frequency above 0.001) were also detected in blood, suggesting blood repertoires may reflect thyroid immune responses. In validation, the model predicted progression to ophthalmopathy with approximately 71% sensitivity and roughly 75% specificity, a median of 6.5 months before onset. No statistical method was used to fix the sample size in advance, and group allocation was not hidden from the investigators.

This clonotype was counted many times. The target of this receptor is not known. No per-base quality is available; no much larger clone lies one base away. The chain employs TRBV6-2 or TRBV6-3 and TRBJ2-1; TRBD2 lines up with 8 middle nucleotides. The sequenced sample consisted of blood. The receptor was isolated from a woman between 40 and 50 years old with Graves' hyperthyroidism. DNA sequence: TGTGCCAGCAGCCCACCCGAGCATAGCGGGACCTTCAACGTCTACAATGAGCAGTTCTTC. Its amino acids are CASSPPEHSGTFNVYNEQFF.